This T cell receptor (beta chain) derives from a study of blood T cell repertoires in COVID-19. Study-level information: PBMCs, B-cell-depleted T cells, or T cells were the source of the cDNA or gDNA that made up the material.

Cohort allocation depended upon clinical history that participants reported. Resolution of symptoms, clearance, or two negative PCRs was present in recovered Cohort 3 donors. The CDR3 has 15 residues. Per the germline V gene, CDR1 is LGHDT and CDR2 is YNNKEL (reference sequence). The V end lost 0 bases, the J end lost 7 bases, and 16 bases lay between the germline ends. Per the original data handling: Reference gene primer amplification gave nucleated cell count estimates. Method: immunoSEQ multiplex PCR; TCRdb's copy keeps in-frame clones and lacks some. The V and J calls and the clone size are those of that table, but D and trimming were determined from the DNA. Of hundreds of thousands of clones listed, around 87% are singletons.

The sample taken for sequencing was PBMCs or T cells enriched from blood (not recorded which). This TCR was recovered from a young man who had recovered from COVID-19. V is TRBV3-1 (or the pseudogene TRBV3-2) and J is TRBJ2-7; D is possibly TRBD2 (5 bases). The CDR3 region has the DNA TGTGCCAGCAGCCAAGATAAACCGGGAAGGTGGGAGCAGTACTTC. This translates into CASSQDKPGRWEQYF.